This T cell receptor beta chain derives from a study of shared clonotypes between healthy human individuals. The study, taken as a whole, reports: A handful of donors shared around 5.2% of their naive CD4 clonotypes.

Sequenced by immunoSEQ multiplex PCR; TCRdb stores in-frame clones only, minus some. In the table there are about 1.1 million clones, 78% of which are singletons. The study drew all its donors from Caucasian adults living in Nashville, Tennessee. The germline V and J ends were trimmed by 1 base and 4 bases, with 16 bases remaining between them. The germline V gene has CDR1 SGHNT and CDR2 YYREEE (reference sequence). The CDR3 loop spans 16 amino acids. In the case of this clone: The antigen remains unidentified.

This sequence was found in a man aged 18-30 years in good health. Some clones in this sample may be carry-over from other donors' samples. J is TRBJ2-3 and V is TRBV5-4, with D possibly being TRBD2 (6 bases). The specimen was memory CD4+ T cells from PBMCs. The subset denotes: CD45RA-negative fraction. CDR3 protein: CASSLLGGKEADTQYF. The CDR3 DNA is TGTGCCAGCAGCTTGTTGGGCGGGAAGGAAGCAGATACGCAGTATTTT.